This T cell receptor beta chain appears in the sequencing data of a study of cytomegalovirus exposure and HLA in healthy donors. Whole-study results and caveats: Using a false discovery rate of 0.05, a later analysis showed that around 16,000 TCR beta sequences were associated with HLA alleles. Per published accounts, TCR beta sequences correctly predicted the HLA-A and HLA-B alleles of most subjects.

Turning to this clone: Antigen specificity is unknown.

The primer mix had 60 Vbeta and 13 Jbeta primers. Assay used: immunoSEQ multiplex PCR; TCRdb lists only in-frame clones, some missing. This repertoire includes around 140,000 clones. Donors had nominal health at sampling but likely had unrecorded immune exposures. The CDR3 covers 12 residues. Germline assignment: CDR1 LNHDA and CDR2 SQIVND (reference sequence). The V end lost 7 bases, the J end lost 6 bases, and 9 bases lay between the germline ends. This receptor was identified in a woman in her thirties or forties in good health and CMV-seropositive. What was sequenced was PBMCs. V and J are TRBV19 and TRBJ2-2; no definite D call. The CDR3 here is CASNSRAGELFF. For the CDR3, the DNA is TGTGCCAGTAATTCGAGAGCCGGGGAGCTGTTTTTT.